This T cell receptor beta chain is drawn from a study of human T cells and chemical hapten exposure. Each CDR3 protein is one row after TCRdb ran MiXCR on the RACE reads. The repertoire holds 300,000 to 400,000 distinct CDR3 sequences, with around 7% as singletons. As to time point: patch test 1, 2 weeks after DPC sensitization. Noted treatment: therapeutic diphenylcyclopropenone sensitization with weekly scalp DPC. This material consisted of whole blood, taken in connection with sensitization to the hapten diphenylcyclopropenone (DPC). The TCR was taken from a woman in her late teens or twenties with alopecia areata. Some clones in this sample may be carry-over from other donors' samples.

The chain's CDR3 is CATSPGTVADTQYF. CDR3 DNA sequence: TGTGCCACCAGTCCCGGGACGGTGGCAGATACGCAGTATTTT. This rearrangement joins TRBV24-1 to TRBJ2-3; D might be TRBD1 or TRBD2, each matching 5 bases. The CDR3 covers 14 residues. The germline V and J ends were trimmed by 6 bases and 4 bases, with 13 bases remaining between them. From germline, CDR1 is KGHDR and CDR2 SFDVKD.